This entry concerns a single T cell receptor (beta chain). Sequencing used immunoSEQ multiplex PCR; TCRdb keeps in-frame clones, though not all of them. Of around 75,000 clones in the sample, about 88% were seen once. The data were obtained in a study of blood T cell repertoires in COVID-19. Study background: The analysed material was cDNA or gDNA that came from T cells, B-cell-depleted T cells, or PBMCs.

V lost 1 base and J 5 bases, leaving 13 bases between the germline ends. CDR1 is SGHRS and CDR2 is YFSETQ in the germline V gene. This CDR3 is built from 15 residues. The sequence came from a human donor in a cohort sampled during active COVID-19. This sequence joins TRBV5-1 and TRBJ2-4, with D tentatively TRBD1 (5 bases). The sample comprised peripheral blood. The CDR3 spells CASSLWQGPENIQYF. CDR3 in DNA: TGCGCCAGCAGCTTGTGGCAGGGCCCGGAAAACATTCAGTACTTC. The full variable domain, rest sourced from reference TRBV5-1 and TRBJ2-4, is KAGVTQTPRYLIKTRGQQVTLSCSPISGHRSVSWYQQTPGQGLQFLFEYFSETQRNKGNFPGRFSGRQFSNSRSEMNVSTLELGDSALYLCASSLWQGPENIQYFGAGTRLSVL.